The present T cell receptor (beta chain) was sequenced within a study of blood T cells in healthy people across ages. Overall study findings and caveats: Both naive CD4+ cell counts and diversity were greater in long-lived donors than in aged donors. TCR beta diversity per million T cells fell roughly linearly with age.

A second PCR, run for roughly 7 to 11 cycles, used a sample-barcoded 5' primer plus a J-beta primer mix. MiXCR, run by TCRdb on the 5' RACE reads, gives a single entry per CDR3 protein. Of 700,000 to 900,000 distinct CDR3 sequences in the sample, under 30% were seen once. This clonotype showed up just a few times. As yet, its antigen is unknown. The V gene lost 8 bases and the J gene lost 10 bases, with 12 bases spanning the gap. Germline CDR1 reads MNHEY; CDR2 reads SVGAGI. The CDR3 covers 11 residues. This sample was also put to use in a study of T cells of mothers and their children. Per that study: Each donor was one of three healthy Caucasian mothers or one of their six children. Every mother supplied over 8 million TCR beta CDR3 reads and every child a few million.

Source material: blood. This chain connects TRBV6-5 to TRBJ2-1; tentatively, D is TRBD2 (5 bases). This clonotype originated in a boy aged 10-17 years in good health. CDR3 in DNA: TGTGCCAGCTGGACGACGGGAGAGCAGTTCTTC. Protein product: CASWTTGEQFF.